A selection of T cell receptor beta chains follows, all from one sample in a study of tumor-infiltrating lymphocytes in primary liver carcinoma. TCRdb analysed the multiplex PCR reads with MiXCR anew, one entry per CDR3 protein. Of some 94,000 distinct CDR3 sequences in the sample, more than 60% were seen once. Material for sequencing was liver tumor tissue from sampling region 5. The receptors come from a woman in her sixties with primary liver carcinoma and hepatitis B virus infection. Both conserved end residues are part of each CDR3. A D gene is named only where the DNA matches it firmly. Some rows have no size entry. The others give once, few or many, or a class for an expanded clone.

d_call j_call v_call clone_size cdr3_aa cdr3_nt
TRBD1 TRBJ2-4 TRBV2 NA CASSEFGTGGAGAKNIQYF TGTGCCAGCAGTGAATTCGGGACAGGGGGCGCCGGGGCCAAAAACATTCAGTACTTC
TRBD2 TRBJ2-5 TRBV6-6 NA CASRYSASGRAGETQYF TGTGCCAGCAGGTACTCTGCAAGCGGGAGGGCCGGGGAGACCCAGTACTTT
TRBD1 TRBJ1-1 TRBV11-2 NA CAGNLGQATGEAFF TGTGCCGGCAACTTAGGACAGGCGACGGGTGAAGCTTTCTTT
NA TRBJ2-5 TRBV11-2 NA CASNLRTLQETQYF TGTGCCAGCAATTTGAGGACGTTACAAGAGACCCAGTACTTC
TRBD2 TRBJ2-7 TRBV28 NA CASSSGSLSSYEQNF TGTGCCAGCTCTAGCGGGAGTCTCAGCTCCTACGAGCAGAACTTC
TRBD1 TRBJ2-1 TRBV14 few CVSSPLGQGYEQFF TGTGTCAGCAGCCCCCTGGGACAGGGATACGAGCAGTTCTTC
NA TRBJ1-2 TRBV11-3 NA CASSYTASLGDYAF TGTGCCAGCAGCTACACTGCCAGCCTCGGAGACTACGCCTTC
TRBD2 TRBJ2-1 TRBV29-1 NA CSVEDRGGSSYNEQFF TGCAGCGTTGAAGATCGGGGCGGGAGCTCCTACAATGAACAGTTCTTT
NA TRBJ1-5 TRBV30 NA CVWSAHLGGANQPQHF TGTGTCTGGAGTGCCCACCTTGGGGGGGCCAATCAGCCCCAGCATTTT
NA TRBJ2-7 TRBV28 NA CASRKSARTYEQYF TGTGCCAGCAGAAAATCGGCCCGCACTTACGAGCAGTACTTC
NA TRBJ2-3 TRBV11-2 NA CASNLGGLTYTLDTQYF TGTGCCAGTAACTTAGGGGGACTAACGTACACGTTAGATACGCAGTATTTT
NA TRBJ1-5 TRBV12-3/TRBV12-4 NA CARSLRAHNQPQHF TGTGCCAGGAGTTTACGGGCACACAATCAGCCCCAGCATTTT
TRBD1 TRBJ2-7 TRBV7-9 NA CANSVGTGDSYGQYF TGTGCCAACAGCGTCGGGACAGGGGACTCCTACGGGCAGTACTTC
TRBD1 TRBJ1-1 TRBV28 NA CANRGMNTEAFF TGTGCCAACAGGGGAATGAACACTGAAGCTTTCTTT
NA TRBJ2-2 TRBV12-3/TRBV12-4 many CASSFSTNTGELFF TGTGCCAGCAGTTTCAGTACGAACACCGGGGAGCTGTTTTTT
NA TRBJ2-5 TRBV28 NA CASSAITETQYF TGTGCCAGCAGTGCCATAACCGAGACCCAGTACTTC
NA TRBJ2-2 TRBV5-1 NA CASTGNTGKLFF TGCGCCAGCACCGGGAACACCGGGAAACTGTTTTTT
NA TRBJ2-1 TRBV11-3 NA CASSLDNQGVQRFF TGTGCCAGCAGCTTAGATAATCAAGGAGTGCAGCGGTTCTTC
TRBD1 TRBJ2-6 TRBV28 NA CASTSPRTGGDGANVVTF TGTGCCAGTACTTCACCCAGGACAGGGGGCGATGGGGCCAACGTCGTGACTTTC
TRBD2 TRBJ2-7 TRBV11-2 NA CAGTTPGREVRGGQYF TGTGCCGGCACGACTCCTGGGCGGGAGGTAAGGGGGGGGCAGTACTTC
TRBD2 TRBJ2-2 TRBV2 once CASGLAVAGELFF TGTGCCAGCGGGCTAGCGGTCGCCGGGGAGCTGTTTTTT
TRBD1 TRBJ2-7 TRBV29-1 NA CSVAGTQGFSCEQYF TGCAGCGTTGCTGGTACACAGGGGTTCTCCTGCGAACAGTACTTC
NA TRBJ2-1 TRBV12-3/TRBV12-4 NA CASSTSYNERFF TGCGCCAGCAGTACATCGTACAATGAGCGGTTCTTC
NA TRBJ2-6 TRBV11-2 medium-sized CASSISFSGANVLTF TGTGCCAGCAGCATCAGCTTTAGTGGGGCCAACGTCCTGACTTTC
NA TRBJ1-2 TRBV29-1 NA CCVEVAGQTWGGYGYTF TGCTGCGTTGAAGTCGCGGGGCAAACATGGGGCGGCTATGGCTACACCTTC
NA TRBJ1-4 TRBV29-1 many CSVEEGEGVNEKLFF TGCAGCGTTGAAGAGGGAGAAGGGGTGAATGAAAAACTGTTTTTT
TRBD1 TRBJ1-1 TRBV28 few CASSIVMRQGEAFF TGTGCCAGCAGTATCGTAATGAGACAGGGTGAAGCTTTCTTT
TRBD2 TRBJ2-4 TRBV29-1 medium-sized CSVGIGGYIQYF TGCAGCGTCGGAATCGGGGGGTACATTCAGTACTTC
NA TRBJ1-5 TRBV12-3/TRBV12-4 NA CVSSPIPEAGSNQPQHF TGTGTCAGCAGCCCAATCCCTGAGGCAGGCAGCAATCAGCCCCAGCATTTT
NA TRBJ2-1 TRBV29-1 many CSVDPGSRTYNEQFF TGCAGCGTTGATCCCGGGAGTAGGACCTACAATGAGCAGTTCTTC
TRBD1 TRBJ1-5 TRBV28 NA CTSRSGTGSINGIQPQHF TGTACCAGCAGATCCGGGACAGGGAGTATTAATGGTATTCAGCCCCAGCATTTT
NA TRBJ2-2 TRBV29-1 NA CSVLTYRVAINTGELFF TGCAGCGTGTTAACCTACAGGGTCGCCATTAACACCGGGGAGCTGTTTTTT
TRBD2 TRBJ2-3 TRBV29-1 many CSVEVGTSTQYF TGCAGCGTTGAAGTCGGGACTAGCACGCAGTATTTT
NA TRBJ2-7 TRBV11-3 NA CARSFAQGLINEQYF TGTGCCAGAAGTTTTGCCCAGGGCCTTATCAATGAGCAGTACTTC
NA TRBJ1-2 TRBV11-2 NA CVSSLEGASYESYTF TGTGTCAGCAGCTTAGAGGGCGCCTCCTATGAAAGCTACACGTTC